This is a list of T cell receptor beta chains from one sample in a study of shared clonotypes between healthy human individuals. TCRdb's copy holds only in-frame clones and misses some; the assay was immunoSEQ multiplex PCR. The repertoire has some 2.3 million clones, over 90% of them found once; the top ten carry approximately 0.4%. Sequencing used naive CD4+ T cells from PBMCs. The receptors were sampled from a man aged 18 to 29 in good health. Some clones in this sample may be carry-over from other donors' samples. Each CDR3 is given with its conserved first and last residue. A D gene is named only where the DNA matches it firmly. Size is stated for part of the rows, as once, few or many counts, or as a class when the clone is expanded.

j_call cdr3_length clone_size d_call v_call cdr3_nt cdr3_aa
TRBJ1-1 13 - TRBD1 TRBV28 TGTGCCAGCAGGGCGGACAGGTACACTGAAGCTTTCTTT CASRADRYTEAFF
TRBJ2-7 12 - TRBD2 TRBV30 TGTGCCTGGACTAGCGGGAGAAACGAGCAGTACTTC CAWTSGRNEQYF
TRBJ2-3 16 - TRBD2 TRBV9 TGTGCCAGCAGTCCGACTAGCGGGAGTCGCACAGATACGCAGTATTTT CASSPTSGSRTDTQYF
TRBJ2-7 15 - - TRBV25-1 TGTGCCAGCAGTGAAAGTAGGGGACCGATCTACGAGCAGTACTTC CASSESRGPIYEQYF
TRBJ2-2 14 - - TRBV7-2 TGTGCCAGCAGCCTAAAAATCCTCACCGGGGAGCTGTTTTTT CASSLKILTGELFF
TRBJ2-1 15 - TRBD2 TRBV27 TGTGCCAGCAGGCCCGGACTAGGGCGACCCGGTGAGCAGTTCTTC CASRPGLGRPGEQFF
TRBJ2-7 15 once TRBD2 TRBV7-3 TGTGCCAGCAGCTTAGAGGCGGGGGTCACCTACGAGCAGTACTTC CASSLEAGVTYEQYF
TRBJ1-5 13 few - TRBV18 TGTGCCAGCTCACCCGATAGCAATCAGCCCCAGCATTTT CASSPDSNQPQHF
TRBJ2-1 14 - - TRBV18 TGTGCCAGCTCACTTACATTAGGGGTGAATGAGCAGTTCTTC CASSLTLGVNEQFF
TRBJ2-1 16 once TRBD2 TRBV4-1 TGCGCCAGCAGCCACCTAAGCGGGGGGGCCTACAATGAGCAGTTCTTC CASSHLSGGAYNEQFF
TRBJ1-1 13 - - TRBV5-1 TGCGCCAGCAGCTTGGGGGACCGGACTGAAGCTTTCTTT CASSLGDRTEAFF
TRBJ2-2 17 once TRBD1 TRBV15 TGTGCCACCAGCAGAGATCGGGTTAGGACAGGCACCGGGGAGCTGTTTTTT CATSRDRVRTGTGELFF
TRBJ1-2 15 - - TRBV5-4 TGTGCCAGCAGCTCCTGGCCGGATCGAGGGTATGGCTACACCTTC CASSSWPDRGYGYTF
TRBJ2-1 14 once TRBD1 TRBV18 TGTGCCAGCTCACCGGGACAGGGGATGTATGAGCAGTTCTTC CASSPGQGMYEQFF
TRBJ1-5 14 - - TRBV27 TGTGCCAGCAGTTTCTGGGACTTCGGTCAGCCCCAGCATTTT CASSFWDFGQPQHF
TRBJ1-2 13 once TRBD1 TRBV6-5 TGTGCCAGCAGATCAACAGGGGGCAGGGGCTACACCTTC CASRSTGGRGYTF
TRBJ1-3 14 - - TRBV29-1 TGCAGCGTTGAAGTTCAGGGATCTAGGAACACCATATATTTT CSVEVQGSRNTIYF
TRBJ2-3 15 - - TRBV28 TGTGCCAGCAGTCGCCGGACAGCTAGCACAGATACGCAGTATTTT CASSRRTASTDTQYF
TRBJ2-5 13 - - TRBV9 TGTGCCAGCAGCCCCCCCGGTGTAGAGACCCAGTACTTC CASSPPGVETQYF
TRBJ2-7 12 - - TRBV2 TGTGCGAACCGGGATCTAACCTACGAGCAGTACTTC CANRDLTYEQYF
TRBJ2-7 15 once - TRBV5-1 TGCGCCAGCAGCTTGTTGCAGGGAAGGCCCTACGAGCAGTACTTC CASSLLQGRPYEQYF
TRBJ2-1 17 - - TRBV9 TGTGCCAGCAGCGTAGCTACGGGCATACCCTCCTACAATGAGCAGTTCTTC CASSVATGIPSYNEQFF
TRBJ2-3 21 - TRBD2 TRBV4-2 TGTGCCAGCAGCCAAGTCTCGACGGGACTAGCGGGAGGAGGCAGCACAGATACGCAGTATTTT CASSQVSTGLAGGGSTDTQYF
TRBJ2-1 15 - TRBD2 TRBV4-1 TGCGCCAGCAGCCTGTCGACTAGCTTGAGGGGTGAGCAGTTCTTC CASSLSTSLRGEQFF
TRBJ2-7 15 - TRBD1 TRBV7-3 TGTGCCAGCAGCTTAACGACAGGGGGCAAGCTCGAGCAGTACTTC CASSLTTGGKLEQYF
TRBJ2-3 13 - - TRBV27 TGTGCCAGCAGAAGGACCTACACAGATACGCAGTATTTT CASRRTYTDTQYF
TRBJ1-1 13 once - TRBV7-2 TGTGCCAGCAGTTATCAGTGGGGCACTGAAGCTTTCTTT CASSYQWGTEAFF
TRBJ2-3 17 - - TRBV10-3 TGTGCCATCAGTGAGGGGCGGGGCAGGGGCAGCACAGATACGCAGTATTTT CAISEGRGRGSTDTQYF
TRBJ2-5 15 - TRBD1 TRBV5-1 TGCGCCAGCAGCCATGGACAGGGAGGCAAAGAGACCCAGTACTTC CASSHGQGGKETQYF
TRBJ1-4 16 - - TRBV9 TGTGCCAGCAGCCCCCGGGAGGGGGGTGGTAATGAAAAACTGTTTTTT CASSPREGGGNEKLFF